This passage covers 24 T cell receptor beta chains from one sample sequenced in a study of cytomegalovirus exposure and HLA in healthy donors. Vbeta (60) and Jbeta (13) primers were used in the PCR. This table comes from immunoSEQ multiplex PCR, and its TCRdb copy is limited to in-frame clones, with some not included. This table holds roughly 120,000 clones, approximately 70% found once. Input material: PBMCs. All receptors come from a woman aged 25 to 45 in good health and CMV-seronegative.

This clone came up a few times. V usage is TRBV7-9 and J usage is TRBJ1-1, with a possible D match to TRBD1 (5 bases). The CDR3 has 13 residues. Germline V CDR1 and CDR2: SEHNR, FQNEAQ (reference sequence). V gave up 4 bases and J gave up 3 bases, with 9 bases separating them. CDR3: CASSSRDYTEAFF. The CDR3 DNA sequence: TGTGCCAGCAGCTCACGGGACTACACTGAAGCTTTCTTT.

The V gene is TRBV29-1, the J gene TRBJ1-2, with a weak D call TRBD1 (6 bases). Per the germline V gene, CDR1 is SQVTM and CDR2 is ANQGSEA. The CDR3 length is 15 residues. V was trimmed by 0 bases and J by 4 bases, leaving 15 bases between them. CDR3 in DNA: TGCAGCGTTGAAGAATTGTGGGGGCGTACCTATGGCTACACCTTC. Translation gives CSVEELWGRTYGYTF.

The sample holds a few counts of this clone. This chain connects TRBV7-2 to TRBJ1-4; tentative D call: TRBD1 (5 bases). Germline V gives CDR1 SGHTA, CDR2 FQGNSA. Trimming took 5 bases from V and 4 from J, leaving 14 bases between them. The CDR3 consists of 15 residues. CDR3 nucleotide sequence: TGTGCCAGCAGCACCGGGGGTGGAGTTAATGAAAAACTGTTTTTT. As protein: CASSTGGGVNEKLFF. The whole variable domain, remainder taken from reference TRBV7-2 and TRBJ1-4, is GAGVSQSPSNKVTEKGKDVELRCDPISGHTALYWYRQSLGQGLEFLIYFQGNSAPDKSGLPSDRFSAERTGGSVSTLTIQRTQQEDSAVYLCASSTGGGVNEKLFFGSGTQLSVL.

The genes are TRBV14 and TRBJ1-1; D call uncertain. The V end was cut by 1 base, the J end by 5 bases, with 14 bases between. CDR3 length: 15 amino acids. The germline V gene encodes CDR1 SGHDN and CDR2 FVKESK. The CDR3 spells CASSQASGLNTEAFF. CDR3 sequence (DNA): TGTGCCAGCAGCCAAGCATCCGGACTAAATACTGAAGCTTTCTTT.

This clone has only a few counts. The CDR3 nucleotides read TGTGCCACCACAGAAGCGGGACTAGCGGGCGACAATGAGCAGTTCTTC. This encodes CATTEAGLAGDNEQFF. The chain recombines TRBV5-4 with TRBJ2-1; 12 bases map to TRBD2. There are 16 residues in the CDR3. V shed 9 bases, J shed 5 bases, and the junction held 12 bases outside the gene matches. Germline CDR1 reads SGHNT; CDR2 reads YYREEE (reference sequence).

The V and J genes are TRBV19 and TRBJ1-5; perhaps TRBD1 as D (5 bases). V shed 7 bases and J shed 2 bases, with 12 bases lying between them. From germline, CDR1 is LNHDA and CDR2 SQIVND (reference sequence). The CDR3 spans 14 residues. Written as DNA, the CDR3 is TGTGCCAGTACCAGGGCGGAAGGCAATCAGCCCCAGCATTTT. As protein: CASTRAEGNQPQHF.

The genes are TRBV18 and TRBJ1-4; a possible D gene is TRBD1 (5 bases). CDR1 KGHSH and CDR2 LQKENI come from the germline V gene. Trimming pared 0 bases from V and 8 bases from J, leaving 16 bases between. The CDR3 is 16 residues long. The CDR3 sequence is CASSPPVPDILEKLFF. CDR3 DNA sequence: TGTGCCAGCTCACCACCTGTCCCGGACATTTTGGAAAAACTGTTTTTT.

The chain employs TRBV7-6 and TRBJ1-5; TRBD1 matches at 10 bases. This CDR3 has 18 amino acids. Germline V lookup: CDR1 SGHVS, CDR2 FNYEAQ. Unmatched junction bases numbered 12, after V lost 1 base and J lost 6 bases. The CDR3 coding sequence is TGTGCCAGCAGCTTAGAAGGGTTCGGGACAGGGGTCCGTCAGCCCCAGCATTTT. As protein: CASSLEGFGTGVRQPQHF.

This chain uses TRBV4-1 with TRBJ2-7; TRBD2 matches 8 bases. The CDR3 is 16 amino acids. CDR1 and CDR2 (germline): MGHRA, YSYEKL. V lost 0 bases and J lost 1; bases outside the gene matches: 5. CDR3 DNA sequence: TGCGCCAGCAGCCAAGATCCGGGACTAGGTTCCTACGAGCAGTACTTC. It codes for CASSQDPGLGSYEQYF.

J is TRBJ2-4 and V is TRBV2, with D unclear. Germline V lookup: CDR1 SNHLY, CDR2 FYNNEI. The CDR3 covers 17 residues. Trimming pared 0 bases from V and 2 bases from J, leaving 14 bases between. Here the CDR3 reads CASSEAPGVRSKNIQYF. The CDR3 nucleotides read TGTGCCAGCAGTGAAGCTCCCGGAGTTAGGTCCAAAAACATTCAGTACTTC.

The gene calls are TRBV30 and TRBJ2-5; the D is unclear. The J call may be incorrect, as the DNA end agrees better with TRBJ2-7. This CDR3 has 13 residues. The germline V gene has CDR1 GTSNPN and CDR2 SVGIG (reference sequence). The CDR3 DNA reads TGTGCCTGGAGCTTCAGGAACTCCTACGAGCAGTACTTC. Protein product: CAWSFRNSYEQYF.

The chain carries TRBV13 and TRBJ2-7; 9 positions match TRBD2. The CDR3 is made up of 14 amino acids. J gave up 2 bases and V 3 bases, and 2 bases lay outside the gene matches. Germline V lookup: CDR1 PRHDT, CDR2 FYEKMQ (reference sequence). This chain's CDR3 is CASSFAGGTYEQYF. The CDR3, as DNA: TGTGCCAGCAGCTTTGCGGGAGGGACCTACGAGCAGTACTTC.

CDR3: CASSLGSPETQYF. The DNA of the CDR3 is TGTGCCAGCAGCTTAGGGAGTCCAGAGACCCAGTACTTC. The chain carries TRBV7-2 and TRBJ2-5; D is uncertain. Trimming pared 1 base from V and 4 bases from J, leaving 7 bases between. The CDR3 loop spans 13 amino acids. Germline V gene lookup returns CDR1 SGHTA and CDR2 FQGNSA.

The gene calls are TRBV11-2 and TRBJ1-5; no clear D. The CDR3 length is 15 residues. Trimming left V 0 bases short and J 4 bases short, with 10 bases between. Per the germline V gene, CDR1 is SGHAT and CDR2 is FQNNGV. The CDR3 DNA follows: TGTGCCAGCAGCTTAGAAGGAACTAGAAATCAGCCCCAGCATTTT. Translation: CASSLEGTRNQPQHF. Based on the CDR3 plus reference TRBV11-2 and TRBJ1-5, the full variable domain is EAGVAQSPRYKIIEKRQSVAFWCNPISGHATLYWYQQILGQGPKLLIQFQNNGVVDDSQLPKDRFSAERLKGVDSTLKIQPAKLEDSAVYLCASSLEGTRNQPQHFGDGTRLSIL.

V usage is TRBV5-8 and J usage is TRBJ1-1, with D hard to call. Per the germline V gene, CDR1 is SGHTS and CDR2 is YDEGEE. CDR3 length: 13 amino acids. Trimming pared 2 bases from V and 1 base from J, leaving 6 bases between. For the CDR3, the DNA is TGTGCCAGCAGCTTCGGCGGGAACACTGAAGCTTTCTTT. It specifies CASSFGGNTEAFF.

The chain carries TRBV7-9 and TRBJ1-3, with 8 bases that match TRBD1. Germline CDR1 reads SEHNR; CDR2 reads FQNEAQ (reference sequence). J gave up 3 bases and V 5 bases, and 6 bases lay outside the gene matches. The CDR3 consists of 15 residues. CDR3 protein: CASSPGTGFGNTIYF. The CDR3 nucleotides read TGTGCCAGCAGCCCTGGGACAGGTTTTGGAAACACCATATATTTT.

The V gene is TRBV6-1, the J gene TRBJ1-1; D ambiguous. The CDR3 loop spans 14 amino acids. Germline CDR1 reads MNHNS; CDR2 reads SASEGT. V shed 6 bases and J shed 1 base, with 12 bases lying between them. The CDR3 is CASRDQTGNTEAFF. CDR3 in DNA: TGTGCCAGCAGGGATCAGACTGGGAACACTGAAGCTTTCTTT.

The chain uses TRBV2 and TRBJ2-2, with D perhaps TRBD1 (6 bases). The CDR3 is 14 amino acids. V lost 6 bases and J 2 bases, leaving 10 bases between the germline ends. In germline, CDR1 is SNHLY, CDR2 FYNNEI. The CDR3 region has the DNA TGTGCCAGCAGGGGACATCAAAACACCGGGGAGCTGTTTTTT. This translates into CASRGHQNTGELFF. Supplemented by reference TRBV2 and TRBJ2-2, the full variable domain reads EPEVTQTPSHQVTQMGQEVILRCVPISNHLYFYWYRQILGQKVEFLVSFYNNEISEKSEIFDDQFSVERPDGSNFTLKIRSTKLEDSAMYFCASRGHQNTGELFFGEGSRLTVL.

This clone occurred a few times. This rearrangement joins TRBV6-4 to TRBJ2-7, with 7 bases aligning to TRBD1. Per germline, CDR1 MRHNA and CDR2 SNTAGT. V was pared by 6 bases and J by 0 bases, with 5 bases of the junction left unmatched. The CDR3 is 14 residues long. The CDR3 DNA is TGTGCCAGCAGCCCGGACAGGAACTCCTACGAGCAGTACTTC. This translates into CASSPDRNSYEQYF.

This chain joins TRBV4-1 and TRBJ2-7; 13 bases agree with TRBD2. This CDR3 contains 17 residues. Germline V lookup: CDR1 MGHRA, CDR2 YSYEKL. The V and J ends lost 3 bases and 5 bases, in that order; junction bases with no gene match: 10. For the CDR3, the DNA is TGCGCCAGCAGCCAGGAGGGACTAGCGGGATTCCGGGACGAGCAGTACTTC. Translated, it gives CASSQEGLAGFRDEQYF.

The rearrangement links TRBV7-9 to TRBJ1-2; D is ambiguous. The ends were cut back, 5 bases at V and 4 bases at J, with 5 bases in the middle. This CDR3 has 11 residues. Germline V CDR1 and CDR2: SEHNR, FQNEAQ (reference sequence). CDR3 bases: TGTGCCAGCAGCGAGTCCTATGGCTACACCTTC. Amino acids: CASSESYGYTF.

J is TRBJ1-1 and V is TRBV14; D gene unclear. The CDR3 length is 12 residues. Trimming pared 3 bases from V and 8 bases from J, leaving 10 bases between. Germline loops: CDR1 SGHDN, CDR2 FVKESK. The DNA of the CDR3 is TGTGCCAGCAGCCAGGCTAAACTAGAAGCTTTCTTT. It yields the protein CASSQAKLEAFF.

The chain uses TRBV6-5 and TRBJ1-5, with TRBD1 matching over 7 bases. Germline trimming cut 9 bases from V and 6 bases from J; bases unmatched to any gene: 11. Germline V gives CDR1 MNHEY, CDR2 SVGAGI. The CDR3 consists of 14 residues. For the CDR3, the DNA is TGTGCCAGTATCCAACAGGGGCGGAGTCAGCCCCAGCATTTT. It translates to CASIQQGRSQPQHF.

The chain uses TRBV2 and TRBJ1-1; tentative D call: TRBD1 (5 bases). Germline-derived CDR1 and CDR2 are SNHLY and FYNNEI. The CDR3 sequence is 13 residues long. V lost 0 bases and J 3 bases, leaving 5 bases between the germline ends. The CDR3 region is CASSEAGHTEAFF. The CDR3, as DNA: TGTGCCAGCAGTGAAGCGGGGCACACTGAAGCTTTCTTT.